The 3 T cell receptor beta chains in this list originate from one sample, sequenced in a study of blood T cell repertoires in COVID-19. Clones were read by immunoSEQ multiplex PCR, and TCRdb kept only the in-frame ones, dropping some. The data contain over 150,000 clones, around 83% of them singletons. The specimen was peripheral blood. These receptors all come from a woman aged 70-85 years with COVID-19, enrolled during active disease.

The gene calls are TRBV9 and TRBJ1-1, with D possibly being TRBD1 (5 bases). V lost 0 bases, J lost 4 bases, and 19 bases lay in between. CDR1 SGDLS and CDR2 YYNGEE come from the germline V gene. The CDR3 is made up of 17 amino acids. The CDR3 coding sequence is TGTGCCAGCAGCGTAGGTTGGGGGGTATCCCCGGGCACTGAAGCTTTCTTT. Protein: CASSVGWGVSPGTEAFF. Full variable domain (missing parts from reference TRBV9 and TRBJ1-1): DSGVTQTPKHLITATGQRVTLRCSPRSGDLSVYWYQQSLDQGLQFLIQYYNGEERAKGNILERFSAQQFPDLHSELNLSSLELGDSALYFCASSVGWGVSPGTEAFFGQGTRLTVV.

In this sample, this clone turned up a few times. The V gene is TRBV4-2, the J gene TRBJ1-4; weak D call: TRBD1 (6 bases). Germline V gene lookup returns CDR1 LGHNA and CDR2 YNFKEQ. V lost 3 bases and J 5 bases, leaving 19 bases between the germline ends. The CDR3 runs 17 residues. CDR3 DNA sequence: TGTGCCAGCAGCCACCGGACAGACCGGGGTAGGAATGAAAAACTGTTTTTT. This codes for CASSHRTDRGRNEKLFF.

The rearrangement links TRBV7-2 to TRBJ1-1; D possibly corresponds to TRBD1 (5 bases). Trimming pared 0 bases from V and 6 bases from J, leaving 11 bases between. The CDR3 consists of 14 residues. Germline V gives CDR1 SGHTA, CDR2 FQGNSA. In DNA form, the CDR3 reads TGTGCCAGCAGCTTAGCAACCAGGGTTCCTGAAGCTTTCTTT. Amino acids: CASSLATRVPEAFF.